Listed below are T cell receptor beta chains from one sample, sequenced in a study of OX40 agonist ivuxolimab in advanced cancers. Assay: immunoSEQ multiplex PCR; the TCRdb copy retains only in-frame clones and omits some. In the table there are 60,000 to 70,000 clones, roughly 88% of which are singletons. Sequences were derived from CD4+ or CD8+ T cells sorted from blood, sampled in a trial of the OX40 agonist ivuxolimab. The receptors were sampled from an adult with an advanced solid tumor such as melanoma, head and neck, liver or kidney cancer. The CDR3 runs from the conserved cysteine through the conserved F or W. The order of the fields is D gene, V gene, clone size, J gene, CDR3 protein, CDR3 DNA. D genes are given only for firm matches. Only some rows state a clone size, as once, few, many or a class for expanded clones.

>.|TRBV27|once|TRBJ2-7
CASSPSGGAPYEQYF
TGTGCCAGCAGTCCCTCCGGGGGCGCCCCCTACGAGCAGTACTTC
>TRBD1|TRBV2|.|TRBJ2-7
CAGKTGSSYEQYF
TGTGCCGGAAAGACAGGGAGCTCCTACGAGCAGTACTTC
>.|TRBV7-3|.|TRBJ2-6
CASSPRGTANGANVLTF
TGTGCCAGCAGCCCTAGGGGCACCGCTAATGGGGCCAACGTCCTGACTTTC
>.|TRBV11-2|.|TRBJ1-4
CASSNWGLSEKLFF
TGTGCCAGCAGTAACTGGGGCTTAAGTGAAAAACTGTTTTTT
>.|TRBV7-9|.|TRBJ1-5
CASSLAGDQPQHF
TGTGCCAGCAGCTTAGCTGGGGATCAGCCCCAGCATTTT
>.|TRBV6-1|few|TRBJ1-3
CARTVHVIYF
TGTGCCAGGACGGTCCACGTCATATATTTT
>.|TRBV6-1|.|TRBJ2-2
CASSERGEGTGELFF
TGTGCCAGCAGTGAAAGGGGGGAGGGCACCGGGGAGCTGTTTTTT
>TRBD2|TRBV11-3|.|TRBJ2-3
CASSLGLREGQDTQYF
TGTGCCAGCAGCTTAGGTCTCCGGGAGGGCCAAGATACGCAGTATTTT
>.|TRBV4-1|.|TRBJ1-6
CASSQVGPYNSPLHF
TGCGCCAGCAGCCAAGTGGGACCCTATAATTCACCCCTCCACTTT
>.|TRBV11-3|.|TRBJ2-3
CASSLTLDTQYF
TGTGCCAGCAGCTTAACCTTAGATACGCAGTATTTT
>.|TRBV25-1|.|TRBJ1-1
CASSDRVVEGYAFF
TGTGCCAGCAGTGATAGGGTGGTTGAAGGTTACGCTTTCTTT
>.|TRBV11-2|.|TRBJ2-3
CASSLSGGATDTQYF
TGTGCCAGCAGCTTATCCGGCGGGGCCACAGATACGCAGTATTTT
>TRBD1|TRBV29-1|once|TRBJ1-2
CSVGQGVGGYTF
TGCAGCGTTGGGCAGGGGGTTGGTGGCTACACCTTC
>.|TRBV2|.|TRBJ1-6
CASRGGSSYNSPLHF
TGTGCCAGCAGGGGCGGGAGCTCCTATAATTCACCCCTCCACTTT
>.|TRBV5-1|.|TRBJ1-4
CASSRTANLNEKLFF
TGCGCCAGCAGCCGTACAGCCAACCTCAATGAAAAACTGTTTTTT
>.|TRBV6-6|.|TRBJ2-7
CASRRGPPEGDEQYF
TGTGCCAGCAGACGTGGTCCACCCGAGGGAGACGAGCAGTACTTC
>.|TRBV18|.|TRBJ1-5
CASSPGTWEPQHF
TGTGCCAGCTCACCAGGGACGTGGGAGCCCCAGCATTTT
>.|TRBV9|.|TRBJ1-1
CASSVETVVGTEAFF
TGTGCCAGCAGCGTAGAGACAGTTGTTGGCACTGAAGCTTTCTTT
>TRBD2|TRBV19|.|TRBJ2-1
CASGRWNEQFF
TGTGCCAGCGGGAGGTGGAATGAGCAGTTCTTC
>TRBD2|TRBV5-1|once|TRBJ2-7
CASSFGGSGSEQYF
TGCGCCAGCAGCTTCGGCGGGAGTGGCTCCGAGCAGTACTTC
>.|TRBV7-9|.|TRBJ1-4
CASSLISGATNEKLFF
TGTGCCAGCAGCTTAATTTCGGGAGCAACTAATGAAAAACTGTTTTTT
>TRBD2|TRBV7-2|.|TRBJ2-1
CASSTLAGAYNEQFF
TGTGCCAGCAGCACACTAGCGGGAGCCTACAATGAGCAGTTCTTC
>.|TRBV28|.|TRBJ2-7
CASSFGRYYEQYF
TGTGCCAGCAGTTTCGGACGATACTACGAGCAGTACTTC
>TRBD1|TRBV27|.|TRBJ2-5
CASSPQAWTGQETQYF
TGTGCCAGCAGCCCGCAGGCCTGGACAGGGCAAGAGACCCAGTACTTC
>.|TRBV5-1|.|TRBJ2-2
CASSLAGVAGELFF
TGCGCCAGCAGCTTGGCCGGGGTGGCCGGGGAGCTGTTTTTT
>.|TRBV28|.|TRBJ1-1
CASDGSDAMNTEAFF
TGTGCCAGCGATGGCTCGGACGCAATGAACACTGAAGCTTTCTTT
>.|TRBV11-2|once|TRBJ2-3
CASSLGHRTLGTQYF
TGTGCCAGCAGCTTAGGTCACAGGACGCTGGGTACGCAGTATTTT
>TRBD2|TRBV9|.|TRBJ2-7
CASSPNPSGAFYEQYF
TGTGCCAGCAGCCCTAACCCTAGCGGCGCCTTTTACGAGCAGTACTTC